Shown below are 32 T cell receptor beta chains from a single sample sequenced in a study of CD8 T cells in Susac syndrome. RNA in amounts of roughly 0.5 to 1 ug was reverse transcribed with random hexamers. Each CDR3 protein is one row after TCRdb ran MiXCR on the immunoSEQ multiplex PCR reads. The sample contains under 110,000 distinct CDR3 sequences, 94% of which appear only once. The specimen sequenced was CD8+ T cells from PBMCs. The receptor source for this set is a human donor with Susac syndrome.

The CDR3 spells CASSLGQNTGELFF. The DNA for the CDR3 is TGTGCCAGCAGCTTAGGGCAGAACACCGGGGAGCTGTTTTTT. This chain links TRBV13 with TRBJ2-2; D remains unclear. There are 14 residues in the CDR3. V was cut by 0 bases and J by 1 base, with 3 bases left in between. From germline, CDR1 is PRHDT and CDR2 FYEKMQ (reference sequence).

CDR3 DNA: TGTGCCAGCATGGCCGCGGGGGGAGCCGGGGAGCTGTTTTTT. It encodes CASMAAGGAGELFF. The gene calls are TRBV19 and TRBJ2-2, with TRBD2 matching 8 bases. This CDR3 comprises 14 residues. The junction had 9 bases not matched to a gene; V was cut back by 9 bases and J by 6 bases. Germline CDR1 reads LNHDA; CDR2 reads SQIVND (reference sequence).

The genes are TRBV4-3 and TRBJ2-7; 7 bases map to TRBD1. CDR1 LGHNA and CDR2 YSLEER come from the germline V gene. This CDR3 is built from 14 residues. Trimming at V came to 0 bases and at J to 6 bases, leaving 5 bases not matched to a gene. This CDR3 reads CASSQDSQGSEQYF. The DNA for the CDR3 is TGCGCCAGCAGCCAAGACTCACAGGGGTCCGAGCAGTACTTC.

The chain carries TRBV6-6 and TRBJ2-1; TRBD2 agrees at 10 bases. The ends lost 6 bases at V and 5 bases at J; junction bases unmatched: 7. The CDR3 consists of 15 residues. The germline CDR1 and CDR2 sequences are MNHNY and SVGAGI (reference sequence). The CDR3 nucleotides read TGTGCCAGCAGCCCGCTAGCGGGGGTAAACAATGAGCAGTTCTTC. Protein: CASSPLAGVNNEQFF.

The rearrangement uses TRBV20-1 and TRBJ2-7, with 9 nucleotides matching TRBD1. Germline lookup yields CDR1 DFQATT and CDR2 SNEGSKA (reference sequence). This CDR3 is 17 amino acids long. The V gene end was trimmed by 0 bases and the J gene end by 2 bases; junction bases not matched to a gene: 11. The CDR3 DNA follows: TGCAGTGCTAGAGATCTGTACCAAGGACAGGGGCCCTACGAGCAGTACTTC. Translation: CSARDLYQGQGPYEQYF.

The rearrangement joins TRBV4-3 to TRBJ1-6, with 9 bases matching TRBD1. Germline values: CDR1 LGHNA, CDR2 YSLEER. J was trimmed by 8 bases and V by 3 bases; bases with no gene match: 5. The CDR3 sequence is 15 residues long. CDR3 sequence: CASSQGTGSDSPLHF. As DNA, the CDR3 is TGCGCCAGCAGCCAGGGGACAGGGTCAGATTCACCCCTCCACTTT.

The chain employs TRBV7-9 and TRBJ1-2; D uncertain. V lost 3 bases, J lost 3 bases, and 8 bases lay in between. The CDR3 runs 13 residues. Germline V lookup: CDR1 SEHNR, CDR2 FQNEAQ (reference sequence). CDR3 sequence (DNA): TGTGCCAGCAGCTTGCAGGAGGACTATGGCTACACCTTC. Its translation: CASSLQEDYGYTF.

The chain has TRBV12-5 and TRBJ2-2; D is undetermined. The germline V and J ends were trimmed by 3 bases and 1 base, with 9 bases remaining between them. The CDR3 has 15 amino acids. Germline V gives CDR1 LGHNT, CDR2 FRNRAP. The CDR3 DNA reads as TGTGCTAGTGGTTTTGTTGCAGGGAACACCGGGGAGCTGTTTTTT. It yields the protein CASGFVAGNTGELFF. Supplemented by reference TRBV12-5 and TRBJ2-2, the full variable domain reads DARVTQTPRHKVTEMGQEVTMRCQPILGHNTVFWYRQTMMQGLELLAYFRNRAPLDDSGMPKDRFSAEMPDATLATLKIQPSEPRDSAVYFCASGFVAGNTGELFFGEGSRLTVL.

V gene TRBV25-1 combines with J gene TRBJ1-2, with a tentative D call TRBD1 (5 bases). V lost 4 bases, J lost 3 bases, and 12 bases lay in between. The V gene's germline CDR1 is MGHDK and CDR2 SYGVNS. This CDR3 region has 14 residues. For the CDR3, the DNA is TGTGCCAGCAGTGTCCCTGGGGACTACTATGGCTACACCTTC. Amino acids: CASSVPGDYYGYTF.

This clonotype occurred once. This chain joins TRBV9 and TRBJ2-1; TRBD1 is a possible D gene (5 bases). The V and J ends lost 4 bases and 4 bases respectively, with 9 bases between them. Germline CDR1 reads SGDLS; CDR2 reads YYNGEE. The CDR3 loop spans 13 amino acids. This CDR3 reads CASSSQGYNEQFF. The CDR3 DNA reads TGTGCCAGCAGCTCTCAGGGATACAATGAGCAGTTCTTC.

CDR3 coding DNA: TGTGCCAGCAGCTTGGGCAGGGGGCAAGAAGCTTTCTTT. It codes for CASSLGRGQEAFF. The genes are TRBV13 and TRBJ1-1, with 8 bases identical to TRBD1. V lost 3 bases, J lost 8 bases, and 5 bases stayed unmatched. Germline values: CDR1 PRHDT, CDR2 FYEKMQ (reference sequence). This CDR3 has 13 residues. The full variable domain, its missing parts supplied by reference TRBV13 and TRBJ1-1, is AAGVIQSPRHLIKEKRETATLKCYPIPRHDTVYWYQQGPGQDPQFLISFYEKMQSDKGSIPDRFSAQQFSDYHSELNMSSLELGDSALYFCASSLGRGQEAFFGQGTRLTVV.

This chain uses TRBV27 with TRBJ2-1; TRBD2 is a possible D gene (6 bases). CDR1 is MNHEY, CDR2 SMNVEV, per germline (reference sequence). This CDR3 contains 17 residues. Trimming left V 5 bases short and J 0 bases short, with 17 bases between. The CDR3 here is CASSPIDGGPSYNEQFF. The CDR3 DNA reads TGTGCCAGCAGTCCCATTGACGGGGGACCCTCCTACAATGAGCAGTTCTTC.

This chain uses TRBV7-9 with TRBJ2-3, with D uncertain. Trimming removed 1 base from V and 0 bases from J, with 11 bases in between. Per the germline V gene, CDR1 is SEHNR and CDR2 is FQNEAQ (reference sequence). The CDR3 has 16 residues. Here the CDR3 DNA reads TGTGCCAGCAGCTTAGGCACTACACCTAGCACAGATACGCAGTATTTT. As protein: CASSLGTTPSTDTQYF.

The chain uses TRBV27 and TRBJ1-2, with TRBD1 matching over 8 bases. The CDR3 is made up of 13 amino acids. Germline V gene lookup returns CDR1 MNHEY and CDR2 SMNVEV (reference sequence). The junction had 6 bases not matched to a gene; V was cut back by 4 bases and J by 8 bases. The CDR3 DNA reads as TGTGCCAGCAGTTGGACAGGGAGGGAAGGCTACACCTTC. Translation gives CASSWTGREGYTF.

A single count supports this clonotype. This chain joins TRBV12-3 or TRBV12-4 and TRBJ1-4, with D hard to call. The germline V and J ends were trimmed by 5 bases and 6 bases, with 4 bases remaining between them. The CDR3 extends over 11 amino acids. Written as DNA, the CDR3 is TGTGCCAGCAGTGCCGATGAAAAACTGTTTTTT. Protein sequence: CASSADEKLFF.

The J gene is TRBJ1-1, the V gene TRBV29-1; no reliable D call. V lost 4 bases to trimming and J lost 3 bases, with 3 bases between them. The CDR3 has 10 amino acids. Germline V CDR1 and CDR2: SQVTM, ANQGSEA. DNA for the CDR3: TGCAGCGTTGGGCACACTGAAGCTTTCTTT. Protein sequence: CSVGHTEAFF.

Notes on this clonotype: At one end, the junction sequence differs from germline, possibly due to a read error. The chain combines TRBV7-2 with TRBJ2-1; D perhaps matches TRBD1 (5 bases). The CDR3 covers 12 residues. The germline V gene encodes CDR1 SGHTA and CDR2 FQGNSA. The CDR3 bases are TGTGCCAGCAGCCCACAAGGGGTTAGGCAGCTCTTC. Encoded protein: CASSPQGVRQLF. The complete variable domain, with remaining parts taken from reference TRBV7-2 and TRBJ2-1, reads GAGVSQSPSNKVTEKGKDVELRCDPISGHTALYWYRQSLGQGLEFLIYFQGNSAPDKSGLPSDRFSAERTGGSVSTLTIQRTQQEDSAVYLCASSPQGVRQLFGPGTRLTVL.

The chain has TRBV7-9 and TRBJ2-7; 7 bases are shared with TRBD1. The J segment lost 3 bases and the V segment lost 3 bases, leaving 8 bases of the junction unmatched. Germline values: CDR1 SEHNR, CDR2 FQNEAQ (reference sequence). This CDR3 comprises 15 residues. The CDR3 bases are TGTGCCAGCAGCTTGTTAGGGACAGATAGCTACGAGCAGTACTTC. Protein product: CASSLLGTDSYEQYF. Looking up the rest from reference TRBV7-9 and TRBJ2-7 gives the full variable domain: DTGVSQNPRHKITKRGQNVTFRCDPISEHNRLYWYRQTLGQGPEFLTYFQNEAQLEKSRLLSDRFSAERPKGSFSTLEIQRTEQGDSAMYLCASSLLGTDSYEQYFGPGTRLTVT.

J is TRBJ2-1 and V is TRBV12-5, with D possibly matching TRBD1 (5 bases). The ends were cut back, 1 base at V and 2 bases at J, with 6 bases in the middle. This CDR3 is built from 14 residues. Germline CDR1 is LGHNT and CDR2 is FRNRAP. The CDR3 coding sequence is TGTGCTAGTGGTTTGGAGGGGACCTACAATGAGCAGTTCTTC. As protein: CASGLEGTYNEQFF.

The rearrangement joins TRBV5-4 to TRBJ1-5; D remains unclear. The CDR3 runs to 14 residues. Germline V gene sequence: CDR1 SGHNT, CDR2 YYREEE (reference sequence). V was clipped by 3 bases and J by 6 bases, with 13 bases between them. CDR3 protein: CASSSSGSGQPQHF. The CDR3 DNA is TGTGCCAGCAGCTCCTCGGGGTCTGGTCAGCCCCAGCATTTT.

The chain employs TRBV6-6 and TRBJ2-1; a possible D gene is TRBD2 (5 bases). The CDR3 sequence is 11 residues long. Germline CDR1 reads MNHNY; CDR2 reads SVGAGI (reference sequence). The germline V and J ends were trimmed by 4 bases and 10 bases, with 8 bases remaining between them. The CDR3 region is CASSSGIEQFF. The CDR3 coding sequence is TGTGCCAGCAGTTCGGGGATCGAGCAGTTCTTC.

The J gene is TRBJ1-3, the V gene TRBV29-1; a possible D gene is TRBD1 (5 bases). Germline V CDR1 and CDR2: SQVTM, ANQGSEA. This CDR3 spans 16 amino acids. Trimming removed 3 bases at V and 0 bases at J, with 15 bases between. The chain's CDR3 is CSVETRDGYSGNTIYF. DNA of the CDR3: TGCAGCGTTGAGACACGGGACGGTTACTCTGGAAACACCATATATTTT.

V usage is TRBV4-1 and J usage is TRBJ1-1; D ambiguous. Trimming pared 6 bases from V and 0 bases from J, leaving 11 bases between. The CDR3 covers 14 residues. The germline CDR1 and CDR2 sequences are MGHRA and YSYEKL. Written as DNA, the CDR3 is TGCGCCAGCAGTTTCGACGGACTGAACACTGAAGCTTTCTTT. Protein sequence: CASSFDGLNTEAFF.

The chain has TRBV9 and TRBJ2-7, with 10 bases fitting TRBD2. Trimming cost V 4 bases and J 3 bases; bases outside gene matches: 1. CDR1 and CDR2 (germline): SGDLS, YYNGEE. This CDR3 region has 13 residues. CDR3 coding DNA: TGTGCCAGCAGCCCTAGCGGGGGCTACGAGCAGTACTTC. Protein sequence: CASSPSGGYEQYF. The variable domain in full, completed from reference TRBV9 and TRBJ2-7, reads DSGVTQTPKHLITATGQRVTLRCSPRSGDLSVYWYQQSLDQGLQFLIQYYNGEERAKGNILERFSAQQFPDLHSELNLSSLELGDSALYFCASSPSGGYEQYFGPGTRLTVT.

The chain's CDR3 is CASSPRDNTEAFF. The CDR3 DNA is TGTGCCAGCAGCCCCAGGGACAACACTGAAGCTTTCTTT. The chain joins TRBV7-8 to TRBJ1-1; D is perhaps TRBD1 (5 bases). The CDR3 loop spans 13 amino acids. The germline V gene encodes CDR1 SGHVS and CDR2 FQNEAQ. V shed 5 bases and J shed 2 bases, with 9 bases lying between them.

This rearrangement joins TRBV5-6 to TRBJ2-7; 12 bases match TRBD1. There are 15 residues in the CDR3. The V segment lost 2 bases and the J segment 6 bases; nucleotides outside the gene matches: 6. The germline V gene has CDR1 SGHDT and CDR2 YYEEEE. The CDR3 reads CASSLGGQGAPEQYF. CDR3 coding DNA: TGTGCCAGCAGCTTAGGGGGACAGGGGGCGCCCGAGCAGTACTTC.

The rearrangement uses TRBV12-1 and TRBJ1-2; the D call of TRBD1 is as the table states it, not checked on the DNA. TRBV12-1 counts as a pseudogene. This CDR3 comprises 17 residues. This CDR3 reads CASSDRQWGSANYGYTF. The CDR3 DNA reads TGTGCCAGCAGCGACCGACAGTGGGGTTCAGCTAACTATGGCTACACCTTC.

The rearrangement links TRBV3-1 to TRBJ2-1; D call uncertain. The V end was cut by 4 bases, the J end by 0 bases, with 13 bases between. In germline, CDR1 is LGHDT, CDR2 YNNKEL (reference sequence). This CDR3 comprises 16 residues. The CDR3 bases are TGTGCCAGCAGCCCCCGGGCTGTGAGCTCCTACAATGAGCAGTTCTTC. Translating it yields CASSPRAVSSYNEQFF.

CDR3 residues: CSVEQGVNYGYTF. DNA of the CDR3: TGCAGCGTTGAACAGGGCGTTAACTATGGCTACACCTTC. J is TRBJ1-2 and V is TRBV29-1, with a possible D match to TRBD1 (5 bases). Trimming shortened V by 2 bases and J by 1 base, and 8 bases separated the two germline ends. The CDR3 sequence is 13 residues long. The germline gives CDR1 SQVTM, CDR2 ANQGSEA.

The chain recombines TRBV9 with TRBJ2-3; 7 nucleotides align to TRBD2. Germline V gene sequence: CDR1 SGDLS, CDR2 YYNGEE. CDR3 length: 17 amino acids. Trimming at V came to 3 bases and at J to 6 bases, leaving 16 bases not matched to a gene. DNA of the CDR3: TGTGCCAGCAGCGCCTTTCCGACCCCCGGAGCGGGGGATACGCAGTATTTT. Amino acids: CASSAFPTPGAGDTQYF.

The chain couples TRBV29-1 to TRBJ1-2; maybe TRBD1 (5 bases). CDR3 size: 12 residues. Trimming removed 7 bases at V and 4 bases at J, with 13 bases between. Germline loops: CDR1 SQVTM, CDR2 ANQGSEA. CDR3 protein: CSGVTDSYGYTF. The DNA of the CDR3 is TGCAGCGGGGTGACAGATAGCTATGGCTACACCTTC. The full variable domain, rest sourced from reference TRBV29-1 and TRBJ1-2, is SAVISQKPSRDICQRGTSLTIQCQVDSQVTMMFWYRQQPGQSLTLIATANQGSEATYESGFVIDKFPISRPNLTFSTLTVSNMSPEDSSIYLCSGVTDSYGYTFGSGTRLTVV.

V gene TRBV13 combines with J gene TRBJ2-1; TRBD1 matches 7 bases. Germline loops: CDR1 PRHDT, CDR2 FYEKMQ (reference sequence). The V segment lost 4 bases and the J segment 2 bases; nucleotides outside the gene matches: 8. CDR3 length equals 16 residues. The CDR3 DNA reads as TGTGCCAGCAGCTCTAGGGACAGTGACCCCTACAATGAGCAGTTCTTC. Protein: CASSSRDSDPYNEQFF.